These 7 T cell receptor beta chains originate from one sample sequenced in a study of blood T cell repertoires in COVID-19. Sequenced by immunoSEQ multiplex PCR; TCRdb stores in-frame clones only, minus some. The top ten hold about a sixth of the sample, which has fewer than 150,000 clones, about four fifths seen once. Sequencing was done on a sample of peripheral blood. The receptors derive from a woman in her 50s with acute or convalescent COVID-19.

The V gene is TRBV5-1, the J gene TRBJ2-3; 9 positions agree with TRBD2. V was pared by 7 bases and J by 8 bases, with 8 bases of the junction left unmatched. The CDR3 is 13 amino acids. From germline, CDR1 is SGHRS and CDR2 YFSETQ. CDR3 in amino acids: CASGDLLAGTQYF. The CDR3 nucleotides are TGCGCCAGCGGCGATTTACTAGCGGGTACGCAGTATTTT.

This chain joins TRBV19 and TRBJ1-1; 8 bases match TRBD1. The trim removed 1 base at V and 2 bases at J, leaving 12 bases unmatched. Germline-derived CDR1 and CDR2 are LNHDA and SQIVND (reference sequence). This CDR3 comprises 18 residues. The DNA of the CDR3 is TGTGCCAGTAGTATAGGACAGGGGCGGTATTCCCCAAACACTGAAGCTTTCTTT. Amino acids: CASSIGQGRYSPNTEAFF. Filled out from reference TRBV19 and TRBJ1-1, the complete variable domain reads DGGITQSPKYLFRKEGQNVTLSCEQNLNHDAMYWYRQDPGQGLRLIYYSQIVNDFQKGDIAEGYSVSREKKESFPLTVTSAQKNPTAFYLCASSIGQGRYSPNTEAFFGQGTRLTVV.

This sequence joins TRBV3-1 (or the pseudogene TRBV3-2) and TRBJ2-7; 11 positions match TRBD2. J lost 4 bases, V lost 1 base, and 9 bases had no gene match. The CDR3 totals 17 residues. CDR1 and CDR2 from the germline V gene are LGHDT and YNNKEL (reference sequence). The CDR3 is CASSQARSGGASYEQYF. CDR3 DNA sequence: TGTGCCAGCAGCCAAGCCCGTAGCGGGGGGGCTAGTTACGAGCAGTACTTC.

This clone was observed a single time. The CDR3 loop is CASKVQGASNQPQHF. The CDR3 DNA reads as TGTGCCAGTAAGGTACAAGGGGCTAGCAATCAGCCCCAGCATTTT. The chain recombines TRBV19 with TRBJ1-5; D possibly corresponds to TRBD1 (5 bases). The CDR3 consists of 15 residues. Trimming pared 7 bases from V and 0 bases from J, leaving 13 bases between. From germline, CDR1 is LNHDA and CDR2 SQIVND (reference sequence).

The genes are TRBV6-1 and TRBJ1-5; 8 nucleotides align to TRBD1. The CDR3 length is 16 residues. Germline CDR1 MNHNS, CDR2 SASEGT. Trimming at V came to 4 bases and at J to 5 bases, leaving 10 bases not matched to a gene. The CDR3 reads CASSGGTGVYHQPQHF. The CDR3 DNA follows: TGTGCCAGCAGTGGAGGGACAGGAGTGTATCATCAGCCCCAGCATTTT.

This clone was observed at least ten times. The CDR3 loop reads CASSLVGQGLDQPQHF. DNA for the CDR3: TGTGCCAGCAGCTTAGTTGGACAGGGGTTGGATCAGCCCCAGCATTTT. This chain connects TRBV7-2 to TRBJ1-5; 9 bases are shared with TRBD1. The CDR3 extends over 16 amino acids. The germline CDR1 and CDR2 sequences are SGHTA and FQGNSA. Trimming removed 1 base from V and 5 bases from J; junction bases left unmatched: 6.

V and J are TRBV19 and TRBJ2-3, with D possibly TRBD2 on 5 matching bases. Germline CDR1 and CDR2: LNHDA and SQIVND (reference sequence). Trimming left V 6 bases short and J 4 bases short, with 14 bases between. CDR3 size: 14 residues. The CDR3 DNA is TGTGCCAGTAGCGTAGATCGAGCGGCAGATACGCAGTATTTT. Amino acid sequence: CASSVDRAADTQYF.